This TCR beta chain emerged from a study of T cell responses to AZD1222 COVID-19 vaccine. CDR1 SGDLS and CDR2 YYNGEE come from the germline V gene. The CDR3 spans 14 residues. Trimming removed 3 bases from V and 6 bases from J, with 13 bases in between. Overall study findings and caveats: Regions left unmutated in variants are reportedly the target of nearly half of spike-specific TCRs. Spike-wide coverage was observed for vaccine-associated CD4 TCRs, with dominant responses at 160-218 and 743-854.

Method: immunoSEQ multiplex PCR; TCRdb's copy keeps in-frame clones and lacks some. The sample has over 85,000 clones; approximately 84% are singletons. In regard to this clone: As yet, its antigen is unknown.

This TCR derives from an adult who received the AZD1222 COVID-19 vaccine. The sample in question was peripheral blood, obtained 28 days after the second AZD1222 dose. V gene TRBV9 combines with J gene TRBJ2-1, with D perhaps TRBD2 (6 bases). CDR3 DNA sequence: TGTGCCAGCAGCGCCCGCGGGGTCCGCAATGAGCAGTTCTTC. Translating it yields CASSARGVRNEQFF.